This T cell receptor beta chain was obtained from a study of regulatory T cells in long-lasting Graves disease. Time point: newly diagnosed GD, antithyroid drugs for less than 3 months. PBMCs were the source of the RNA used for TCR sequencing. To make TCR beta libraries, researchers used iRepertoire HTBI primers and Arm-PCR of CDR3 regions. MiXCR was run by TCRdb on the multiplex PCR reads, yielding one entry per CDR3 protein. The sample carries a few hundred thousand distinct CDR3 sequences, around 15% recorded once. This clonotype has a handful of counts. Germline CDR1 MDHEN, CDR2 SYDVKM. Losses at the gene ends were 5 bases for V and 8 bases for J; bases not matched to a gene: 12. The CDR3 runs 15 residues. This sample also belongs to another study, concerning T cells in Graves' hyperthyroidism and ophthalmopathy. That publication notes: Uncontrolled infection, other autoimmune disease, pregnancy or lactation led to exclusion. Clinical symptoms, serum thyroxine, TRAb, thyroid ultrasound and orbital computed tomography established diagnosis. The HTBI primer set drove a first-round RT-PCR of the TCR CDR3.

The sequence derives from a man aged 35 to 55 with Graves disease. The chain uses TRBV28 and TRBJ2-5; 9 positions match TRBD2. The specimen comprised peripheral blood mononuclear cells (PBMCs), sampled at new diagnosis, from a patient treated with antithyroid drugs. DNA of the CDR3: TGTGCCAGCAGTCGTACCGGGGCGGGGGGGCAAACCCAGTACTTC. It yields the protein CASSRTGAGGQTQYF.